This passage covers 9 T cell receptor beta chains from one sample sequenced in a study of Ad26.COV2.S vaccination and SARS-CoV-2 variants. Documented treatment: some 20 received Ad26.COV2.S at low or high dose, single or two shots; 5 received placebo; per-sample allocation not given. Sampling was performed 63 days after the first vaccine or placebo injection. Libraries were prepared by immunoSEQ multiplex PCR; TCRdb keeps only in-frame clonotypes and omits some of them. Here the sample spans hundreds of thousands of clones, around 92% being singletons. The material sequenced was peripheral blood, taken in a trial of Ad26.COV2.S vaccine versus placebo. The origin of the receptors is a person aged 18 to 59 who received the Ad26.COV2.S COVID-19 vaccine or a placebo.

The chain recombines TRBV18 with TRBJ1-5, with TRBD1 matching over 10 bases. The CDR3 consists of 18 residues. The V segment lost 2 bases and the J segment 7 bases; nucleotides outside the gene matches: 14. The germline gives CDR1 KGHSH, CDR2 LQKENI. The CDR3 protein is CASSPNSLGQGGFQPQHF. The CDR3 DNA follows: TGTGCCAGCTCACCAAACAGCCTCGGACAGGGGGGATTCCAGCCCCAGCATTTT.

The chain couples TRBV5-4 to TRBJ2-1; 7 nucleotides line up with TRBD2. CDR1 is SGHNT, CDR2 YYREEE, per germline (reference sequence). The CDR3 runs 15 residues. With V trimmed by 1 base and J by 7 bases, 8 bases remained unmatched. The CDR3 bases are TGTGCCAGCAGCTTGATCGCGGGAGTCCTGAATGAGCAGTTCTTC. Its protein is CASSLIAGVLNEQFF.

The chain couples TRBV5-8 to TRBJ1-5, with D unclear. CDR3 size: 15 residues. Germline V CDR1 and CDR2: SGHTS, YDEGEE. The V and J ends lost 2 bases and 4 bases respectively, with 13 bases between them. The CDR3 loop is CASSFQGLRNQPQHF. DNA of the CDR3: TGTGCCAGCAGCTTCCAAGGGTTAAGGAATCAGCCCCAGCATTTT.

The chain recombines TRBV11-1 with TRBJ1-3; no reliable D call. This CDR3 contains 14 residues. Between the trimmed V and J ends, which lost 5 bases and 4 bases, there was a span of 12 bases. The V gene's germline CDR1 is SGHAT and CDR2 FQDESV (reference sequence). Written as DNA, the CDR3 is TGTGCCAGCAGCGTGACGGTGGTGGGAAACACCATATATTTT. Its translation: CASSVTVVGNTIYF. The complete variable domain, with remaining parts taken from reference TRBV11-1 and TRBJ1-3, reads EAEVAQSPRYKITEKSQAVAFWCDPISGHATLYWYRQILGQGPELLVQFQDESVVDDSQLPKDRFSAERLKGVDSTLKIQPAELGDSAMYLCASSVTVVGNTIYFGEGSWLTVV.

The rearrangement uses TRBV10-1 and TRBJ2-5, with D possibly being TRBD1 (6 bases). Trimming removed 3 bases at V and 3 bases at J, with 11 bases between. CDR3 length: 14 amino acids. Per the germline V gene, CDR1 is WNHNN and CDR2 is SYGVQD (reference sequence). The CDR3 sequence is CASSDRGSEETQYF. As DNA, the CDR3 is TGCGCCAGCAGTGACAGGGGATCGGAAGAGACCCAGTACTTC.

The chain combines TRBV3-1 (or the pseudogene TRBV3-2) with TRBJ1-2, with a weak D call TRBD1 (6 bases). This CDR3 spans 12 amino acids. The V and J ends lost 10 bases and 6 bases respectively, with 15 bases between them. CDR1 and CDR2 from the germline V gene are LGHDT and YNNKEL (reference sequence). CDR3 nucleotide sequence: TGTGCCACGAGGGGGGCAAAAGATGGCTACACCTTC. Residues: CATRGAKDGYTF.

This clone was recorded once. The chain links TRBV29-1 to TRBJ2-7; 7 bases align to TRBD2. The CDR3 extends over 12 amino acids. Germline CDR1 and CDR2: SQVTM and ANQGSEA. With 8 bases clipped from V and 5 bases from J, the junction kept 9 bases outside the gene matches. CDR3: CSIWDYGNEQYF. The DNA for the CDR3 is TGCAGCATCTGGGACTACGGGAACGAGCAGTACTTC.

The chain has TRBV11-3 and TRBJ2-5; 11 nucleotides agree with TRBD2. CDR3 length equals 17 residues. The germline V gene has CDR1 SGHNT and CDR2 YENEEA. V dropped 5 bases and J dropped 2; count of bases not matched to a gene: 10. Here the CDR3 DNA reads TGTGCCAGCAGCACGGGGACTAGCGGAGCGATACAAGAGACCCAGTACTTC. Translated: CASSTGTSGAIQETQYF.

The rearrangement links TRBV2 to TRBJ2-2; possibly TRBD2 for D (6 bases). The V and J ends lost 4 bases and 5 bases respectively, with 8 bases between them. The CDR3 sequence is 13 residues long. Germline values: CDR1 SNHLY, CDR2 FYNNEI. CDR3 in amino acids: CASSGGTTGELFF. As DNA, the CDR3 is TGTGCCAGCAGTGGGGGGACTACCGGGGAGCTGTTTTTT. The full variable domain, completed using reference TRBV2 and TRBJ2-2, is EPEVTQTPSHQVTQMGQEVILRCVPISNHLYFYWYRQILGQKVEFLVSFYNNEISEKSEIFDDQFSVERPDGSNFTLKIRSTKLEDSAMYFCASSGGTTGELFFGEGSRLTVL.